This passage covers 21 T cell receptor beta chains from one sample sequenced in a study of blood T cell repertoires in COVID-19. Here immunoSEQ multiplex PCR was the method, and the copy in TCRdb shows in-frame clones only, minus some. The table lists more than 150,000 clones, about 85% of them singletons, with around 2.3% in the top ten. The sample was peripheral blood. The receptors derive from a man aged 65-85 years with active or convalescent COVID-19.

The J gene is TRBJ2-1, the V gene TRBV18; tentative D call: TRBD1 (5 bases). Trimming removed 4 bases from V and 5 bases from J, with 15 bases in between. The CDR3 totals 15 residues. Looked up from germline, CDR1 is KGHSH and CDR2 is LQKENI. DNA for the CDR3: TGTGCCAGCTCACGGGCCGTGGGGCAGAACAATGAGCAGTTCTTC. This codes for CASSRAVGQNNEQFF.

The chain is built from TRBV7-2 and TRBJ2-7, with D unclear. V gave up 1 base and J gave up 5 bases, with 18 bases separating them. The length of the CDR3 is 16 residues. The germline V gene encodes CDR1 SGHTA and CDR2 FQGNSA. The CDR3 loop is CASSLVGRRNVDEQYF. The CDR3 nucleotides are TGTGCCAGCAGCTTAGTCGGTCGGCGGAATGTCGACGAGCAGTACTTC.

The V and J genes are TRBV19 and TRBJ1-4; 8 bases fit TRBD1. J lost 8 bases, V lost 4 bases, and 6 bases had no gene match. CDR1 and CDR2 from the germline V gene are LNHDA and SQIVND (reference sequence). This CDR3 comprises 14 residues. DNA of the CDR3: TGTGCCAGTAGTACGACAGGGGCGAAAGAAAAACTGTTTTTT. Its protein is CASSTTGAKEKLFF. Supplemented by reference TRBV19 and TRBJ1-4, the full variable domain reads DGGITQSPKYLFRKEGQNVTLSCEQNLNHDAMYWYRQDPGQGLRLIYYSQIVNDFQKGDIAEGYSVSREKKESFPLTVTSAQKNPTAFYLCASSTTGAKEKLFFGSGTQLSVL.

This clone appeared a few times. The rearrangement links TRBV24-1 to TRBJ2-7; TRBD1 matches 8 bases. The germline CDR1 and CDR2 sequences are KGHDR and SFDVKD. The CDR3 length is 15 residues. Losses at the gene ends were 1 base for V and 5 bases for J; bases not matched to a gene: 6. For the CDR3, the DNA is TGTGCCACCAGTGATTTCGGGACAGGTAGCGACGAGCAGTACTTC. It codes for CATSDFGTGSDEQYF.

The rearrangement uses TRBV19 and TRBJ1-1, with D hard to call. The V end was cut by 4 bases, the J end by 10 bases, with 13 bases between. Per the germline V gene, CDR1 is LNHDA and CDR2 is SQIVND (reference sequence). The CDR3 totals 12 residues. DNA of the CDR3: TGTGCCAGTAGTACTGCGCTACCTGGAGCTTTCTTT. This translates into CASSTALPGAFF.

CDR3 in amino acids: CASSLIAVRGNEQFF. The CDR3 nucleotides read TGTGCCAGCAGTTTAATTGCCGTGCGTGGTAATGAGCAGTTCTTC. V gene TRBV28 combines with J gene TRBJ2-1, with D hard to call. The CDR3 spans 15 residues. Germline CDR1 and CDR2: MDHEN and SYDVKM. V lost 2 bases and J 7 bases, leaving 15 bases between the germline ends.

The V call is TRBV19, the J call TRBJ2-1; TRBD1 agrees at 9 bases. Germline V gene lookup returns CDR1 LNHDA and CDR2 SQIVND (reference sequence). There are 18 residues in the CDR3. V lost 3 bases and J lost 6; bases outside the gene matches: 15. CDR3 residues: CASSIIPLPGQGFNEQFF. DNA for the CDR3: TGTGCCAGTAGTATTATCCCTCTCCCGGGACAGGGATTCAATGAGCAGTTCTTC.

The V call is TRBV29-1, the J call TRBJ2-2; D perhaps matches TRBD2 (6 bases). Per the germline V gene, CDR1 is SQVTM and CDR2 is ANQGSEA. CDR3 length: 15 amino acids. V dropped 3 bases and J dropped 6 bases, with 17 bases sitting between them. CDR3 residues: CSVERGGNGAGELFF. The DNA of the CDR3 is TGCAGCGTTGAGAGGGGAGGTAATGGGGCCGGGGAGCTGTTTTTT.

The chain joins TRBV6-6 to TRBJ1-4; TRBD1 agrees at 7 bases. This CDR3 contains 14 residues. V was clipped by 6 bases and J by 5 bases; unmatched bases: 6. Germline V gene sequence: CDR1 MNHNY, CDR2 SVGAGI (reference sequence). The CDR3 DNA follows: TGTGCCAGCAGGCGGACAGGTATAAATGAAAAACTGTTTTTT. Translating gives CASRRTGINEKLFF.

J is TRBJ1-4 and V is TRBV29-1; D gene ambiguous. CDR1 is SQVTM, CDR2 ANQGSEA, per germline. V lost 4 bases and J lost 8, with 14 bases in between. The CDR3 extends over 13 amino acids. CDR3 sequence: CSVVQVPGEKLFF. The CDR3 nucleotides are TGCAGCGTTGTCCAGGTCCCGGGGGAAAAACTGTTTTTT.

This chain uses TRBV3-1 (or the pseudogene TRBV3-2) with TRBJ1-1; TRBD1 matches 7 bases. V shed 4 bases, J shed 5 bases, and the junction held 4 bases outside the gene matches. The CDR3 sequence is 13 residues long. Germline V CDR1 and CDR2: LGHDT, YNNKEL (reference sequence). CDR3 protein: CASSPLTGTEAFF. The CDR3 coding sequence is TGTGCCAGCAGCCCATTGACAGGGACTGAAGCTTTCTTT.

The V call is TRBV7-2, the J call TRBJ2-1; 8 positions match TRBD1. CDR3 length equals 16 residues. J lost 5 bases, V lost 5 bases, and 11 bases had no gene match. Per germline, CDR1 SGHTA and CDR2 FQGNSA. CDR3 amino acids: CASSPYLGQGNNEQFF. CDR3 coding DNA: TGTGCCAGCAGCCCCTACTTAGGACAGGGTAACAATGAGCAGTTCTTC. Drawing the rest from reference TRBV7-2 and TRBJ2-1, the complete variable domain is GAGVSQSPSNKVTEKGKDVELRCDPISGHTALYWYRQSLGQGLEFLIYFQGNSAPDKSGLPSDRFSAERTGGSVSTLTIQRTQQEDSAVYLCASSPYLGQGNNEQFFGPGTRLTVL.

This chain links TRBV5-6 with TRBJ1-2; TRBD1 matches at 10 bases. The V gene's germline CDR1 is SGHDT and CDR2 YYEEEE. The CDR3 totals 17 residues. Losses at the gene ends were 4 bases for V and 4 bases for J; bases not matched to a gene: 13. This CDR3 reads CASSLRQGASAFYGYTF. Written as DNA, the CDR3 is TGTGCCAGCAGCCTCAGACAGGGGGCGAGCGCCTTCTATGGCTACACCTTC.

This clone turned up a few times. CDR3 bases: TGTGCCAGCAGTTCCAGGGAAGCCTACGAGCAGTACTTC. This sequence encodes CASSSREAYEQYF. J is TRBJ2-7 and V is TRBV6-2 or TRBV6-3; D is perhaps TRBD1 (5 bases). Trimming left V 4 bases short and J 2 bases short, with 9 bases between. The V gene's germline CDR1 is MNHEY and CDR2 SVGEGT. This CDR3 has 13 amino acids.

V and J are TRBV27 and TRBJ1-5; D unresolved. V lost 6 bases and J 3 bases, leaving 12 bases between the germline ends. The CDR3 spans 14 residues. The germline CDR1 and CDR2 sequences are MNHEY and SMNVEV (reference sequence). The CDR3 coding sequence is TGTGCCAGCAGCCCCGGAGGGTACAATCAGCCCCAGCATTTT. Amino acid sequence: CASSPGGYNQPQHF.

The genes are TRBV6-5 and TRBJ1-1, with D maybe TRBD1 (6 bases). Germline lookup yields CDR1 MNHEY and CDR2 SVGAGI. Deletions cut 10 bases from V and 1 base from J, with 13 bases between. The CDR3 length is 13 residues. The CDR3, as DNA: TGTGCCACTAGGGACACACCGAACACTGAAGCTTTCTTT. Its translation is CATRDTPNTEAFF.

The V gene is TRBV29-1, the J gene TRBJ1-5, with D tentatively TRBD1 (5 bases). CDR1 is SQVTM and CDR2 is ANQGSEA in the germline V gene. This CDR3 contains 14 residues. The CDR3 is CRVMVRDSYQPQHF. CDR3 nucleotides: TGCAGAGTCATGGTCCGGGACTCATATCAGCCCCAGCATTTT.

The rearrangement links TRBV29-1 to TRBJ1-3, with D unresolved. CDR3 length: 12 residues. Germline CDR1 reads SQVTM; CDR2 reads ANQGSEA. Trimming removed 6 bases from V and 4 bases from J, with 10 bases in between. This CDR3 reads CSVAGGGNTIYF. Here the CDR3 DNA reads TGCAGCGTCGCCGGCGGAGGAAACACCATATATTTT.

The genes are TRBV6-2 or TRBV6-3 and TRBJ2-5; D possibly corresponds to TRBD1 (6 bases). There are 14 residues in the CDR3. Trimming took off 4 bases at V and 1 base at J, with 10 bases between the two ends. The V gene's germline CDR1 is MNHEY and CDR2 SVGEGT. The CDR3 spells CASSSRTVQETQYF. In DNA form, the CDR3 reads TGTGCCAGCAGTTCCCGGACAGTCCAAGAGACCCAGTACTTC.

The CDR3 DNA reads as TGTGCCAGCAGCTTACAGGAGAACACTGAAGCTTTCTTT. Residues: CASSLQENTEAFF. The chain recombines TRBV11-2 with TRBJ1-1; D remains unclear. In germline, CDR1 is SGHAT, CDR2 FQNNGV. Trimming removed 2 bases from V and 1 base from J, with 5 bases in between. This CDR3 is 13 amino acids long.

The table lists this clone with a count of one. The genes are TRBV21-1 and TRBJ2-4; the table names TRBD2, a call not compared with the DNA. TRBV21-1 is a documented pseudogene. The CDR3 spans 20 residues. The CDR3 sequence is CASSLQPGLAGSIAKNIQYF. The CDR3 nucleotides read TGTGCCAGCAGCTTACAACCGGGACTAGCGGGGTCCATAGCCAAAAACATTCAGTACTTC.